This TCR beta chain was profiled in a study of cytomegalovirus exposure and HLA in healthy donors. Notes on the study in general: Accurate prediction of HLA-A and HLA-B alleles (for most subjects) was reportedly achieved from TCR beta sequences. A later analysis found common viral pathogens apparently linked to several of the most significant clusters.

The PCR used 60 Vbeta and 13 Jbeta primers. Original analysis: Roughly 11 million shared chains were among approximately 80 million unique TCR beta chains counted in a later analysis. This table comes from immunoSEQ multiplex PCR, and its TCRdb copy is limited to in-frame clones, with some not included. V and J calls and clone size are as listed in that table; D and trimming were resolved from the DNA. The sample lists about 170,000 clones, roughly two thirds occurring once. Comments on this clone: Antigen unknown. An end of the junction differs from the germline gene, which may be a read error.

This CDR3 is 13 amino acids long. Germline V lookup: CDR1 SEHNR, CDR2 FQNEAQ (reference sequence). Material for sequencing was PBMCs. V gene TRBV7-9 combines with J gene TRBJ1-2; D remains unclear. The sequence came from a woman under 30 in good health and CMV-seropositive. In DNA form, the CDR3 reads TGTTCCAGCAGCCTAGACGGGATAGGGGGCTACACCTTC. This gives the protein CSSSLDGIGGYTF.